There are a few counts of the clone carrying this TCR beta chain. The antigen is not known. The data stem from a study of T cells in Graves' hyperthyroidism and ophthalmopathy. No progression to ophthalmopathy during 18 months of follow-up defined stable disease. Hyperthyroidism patients were newly diagnosed, had disease duration under 2 months, and were aged 18 to 65 years. Diagnosis relied on clinical symptoms, serum thyroxine and TRAb, thyroid ultrasound and orbital computed tomography. The source material, RNA transcripts, was used to amplify TCR beta CDR3 regions. HTBI primers were the set used in a first-round RT-PCR of the TCR CDR3. In TCRdb, the multiplex PCR reads were re-called with MiXCR into one record per CDR3 protein. Of 500,000 to 750,000 distinct CDR3 sequences in the sample, about 45% are singletons; the top ten hold roughly 8.2%. CDR3 length: 15 residues. Trimming removed 9 bases at V and 1 base at J, with 18 bases between. Per germline, CDR1 MNHNS and CDR2 SASEGT.

General observations from the study: Before onset, ophthalmopathy was predicted by the model a median 6.5 months earlier.

The V call is TRBV6-1, the J call TRBJ2-5; D may be TRBD1 (6 bases). This clonotype was sampled from a woman younger than 35 with Graves' hyperthyroidism. The sequencing sample was made of peripheral blood or thyroid tissue (not recorded which). CDR3 DNA: TGTGCCAGTCCCCCCGAGGGGGACACCCAAGAGACCCAGTACTTC. Protein product: CASPPEGDTQETQYF.